One and the same sample provided the 29 T cell receptor beta chains below, sequenced in a study of shared clonotypes between healthy human individuals. The assay was immunoSEQ multiplex PCR, and TCRdb's table has in-frame clones only and misses some. The profile shows over 800,000 clones, more than 85% of them singletons. Terminally differentiated effector memory CD45RA+ cells were excluded by CCR7 positive selection of CD45RO-negative cells. The specimen was naive CD8+ T cells sorted from blood. These receptors originate from a man in his thirties or forties in good health.

The J gene is TRBJ2-7, the V gene TRBV7-7; weak D call: TRBD2 (6 bases). Germline lookup yields CDR1 SSHAT and CDR2 FNYEAQ (reference sequence). There are 13 residues in the CDR3. The V and J ends lost 6 bases and 5 bases respectively, with 14 bases between them. The CDR3 here is CASSPNIADEQYF. CDR3 nucleotide sequence: TGTGCCAGCAGTCCTAATATAGCGGACGAGCAGTACTTC.

The chain uses TRBV4-1 and TRBJ1-1, with D possibly TRBD1 on 5 matching bases. Trimming shortened V by 1 base and J by 0 bases, and 15 bases separated the two germline ends. Germline-derived CDR1 and CDR2 are MGHRA and YSYEKL. The CDR3 has 17 amino acids. CDR3 sequence (DNA): TGCGCCAGCAGCCAAGTTCTCTTGGGGCAGCTGAACACTGAAGCTTTCTTT. Translation: CASSQVLLGQLNTEAFF.

A remark on this clone: At the DNA level, this CDR3 is encoded by other sequences in the same sample as well. This chain joins TRBV28 and TRBJ2-3; a weak D match, TRBD1 (5 bases). The CDR3 has 15 amino acids. The V gene's germline CDR1 is MDHEN and CDR2 SYDVKM. Between the trimmed V and J ends, which lost 3 bases and 0 bases, there was a span of 10 bases. CDR3 DNA: TGTGCCAGCAGTTTGCTGGCAGGGAGCACAGATACGCAGTATTTT. The encoded protein is CASSLLAGSTDTQYF.

The rearrangement joins TRBV19 to TRBJ2-2; 7 positions match TRBD2. Germline CDR1 reads LNHDA; CDR2 reads SQIVND (reference sequence). V was pared by 3 bases and J by 7 bases, with 8 bases of the junction left unmatched. CDR3 length equals 15 residues. CDR3 in amino acids: CASSMGLASGGELFF. CDR3 nucleotide sequence: TGTGCCAGTAGTATGGGTCTGGCTAGCGGCGGGGAGCTGTTTTTT.

This chain joins TRBV11-2 and TRBJ2-7, with 12 bases fitting TRBD2. The CDR3 runs 15 residues. Germline V lookup: CDR1 SGHAT, CDR2 FQNNGV. V shed 5 bases and J 5 bases; nucleotides not matched to a gene: 7. CDR3 sequence: CASSPPLAGGDEQYF. DNA for the CDR3: TGTGCCAGCAGCCCCCCGCTAGCGGGAGGGGACGAGCAGTACTTC.

The rearrangement joins TRBV9 to TRBJ1-2; D may be TRBD1 (6 bases). Germline CDR1 and CDR2: SGDLS and YYNGEE. The V and J ends lost 0 bases and 4 bases respectively, with 10 bases between them. The CDR3 runs 14 residues. The CDR3 region has the DNA TGTGCCAGCAGCGTAGGTAGGGGGATCTATGGCTACACCTTC. Translation: CASSVGRGIYGYTF.

The chain links TRBV29-1 to TRBJ2-1; D gene unclear. Germline V gene lookup returns CDR1 SQVTM and CDR2 ANQGSEA. Trimming took off 4 bases at V and 2 bases at J, with 12 bases between the two ends. This CDR3 contains 14 residues. The CDR3 is CSVGQVGTYNEQFF. CDR3 sequence (DNA): TGCAGCGTTGGCCAGGTGGGGACCTACAATGAGCAGTTCTTC.

This clone showed up just a few times. The rearrangement uses TRBV27 and TRBJ2-2, with D possibly TRBD2 on 5 matching bases. This CDR3 has 15 amino acids. Germline V gene lookup returns CDR1 MNHEY and CDR2 SMNVEV (reference sequence). Trimming pared 7 bases from V and 6 bases from J, leaving 18 bases between. The CDR3 DNA sequence: TGTGCCAGCACTCACGTCGAGGGAGCAGCCGGGGAGCTGTTTTTT. Translating it yields CASTHVEGAAGELFF.

The chain uses TRBV5-5 and TRBJ1-3; D gene unclear. The CDR3 consists of 15 residues. Trimming shortened V by 0 bases and J by 0 bases, and 7 bases separated the two germline ends. Looked up from germline, CDR1 is SGHKS and CDR2 is YYEKEE (reference sequence). The CDR3 region is CASSLGHSSGNTIYF. Written as DNA, the CDR3 is TGTGCCAGCAGCTTGGGACATAGCTCTGGAAACACCATATATTTT.

The chain joins TRBV9 to TRBJ2-7, with D uncertain. The CDR3 consists of 13 residues. Germline assignment: CDR1 SGDLS and CDR2 YYNGEE. V was shortened by 3 bases and J by 4 bases, with 11 bases between the two germline ends. CDR3 DNA: TGTGCCAGCAGCGGGCCCTTGGGGTACGAGCAGTACTTC. It codes for CASSGPLGYEQYF.

V is TRBV28 and J is TRBJ1-1; a weak D match, TRBD1 (5 bases). The CDR3 consists of 11 residues. CDR1 is MDHEN and CDR2 is SYDVKM in the germline V gene. V gave up 3 bases and J gave up 8 bases, with 7 bases separating them. In DNA, the CDR3 is TGTGCCAGCAGTTTCGGACAAGAAGCTTTCTTT. Its protein product is CASSFGQEAFF.

V is TRBV2 and J is TRBJ1-3, with TRBD1 matching 7 bases. CDR1 SNHLY and CDR2 FYNNEI come from the germline V gene. After removal of 8 bases from V and 2 bases from J, the junction contained 0 bases not matched to a gene. This CDR3 comprises 12 residues. CDR3: CASGTAGNTIYF. CDR3 coding DNA: TGTGCCAGCGGGACAGCTGGAAACACCATATATTTT.

The rearrangement links TRBV7-8 to TRBJ2-1, with TRBD2 identical over 12 bases. The CDR3 is 15 residues long. The V gene's germline CDR1 is SGHVS and CDR2 FQNEAQ. With 5 bases clipped from V and 6 bases from J, the junction kept 5 bases outside the gene matches. DNA of the CDR3: TGTGCCAGCAGCCCTCTAGCGGGAGGGCCCAATGAGCAGTTCTTC. Protein sequence: CASSPLAGGPNEQFF.

This clone was detected once. The genes are TRBV28 and TRBJ2-6; 7 bases agree with TRBD1. Trimming took 2 bases from V and 0 from J; bases not matched to a gene: 10. Germline CDR1 reads MDHEN; CDR2 reads SYDVKM. The CDR3 loop spans 19 amino acids. CDR3 in amino acids: CASSLSTGQIFSGANVLTF. CDR3 sequence (DNA): TGTGCCAGCAGTTTAAGTACGGGACAGATTTTCTCTGGGGCCAACGTCCTGACTTTC.

The gene calls are TRBV15 and TRBJ2-7; D is perhaps TRBD2 (5 bases). The CDR3 runs to 13 residues. The V end was cut by 5 bases, the J end by 5 bases, with 13 bases between. CDR1 and CDR2 (germline): LNHNV, YYDKDF (reference sequence). CDR3 sequence: CATSSLRRDEQYF. The DNA for the CDR3 is TGTGCCACCAGCTCCCTGAGGCGGGACGAGCAGTACTTC.

V usage is TRBV4-1 and J usage is TRBJ2-5; TRBD2 matches at 10 bases. The CDR3 is 14 amino acids. Germline assignment: CDR1 MGHRA and CDR2 YSYEKL. Trimming at V came to 4 bases and at J to 4 bases, leaving 3 bases not matched to a gene. The CDR3 reads CASSPAGGGETQYF. The CDR3 DNA sequence: TGCGCCAGCAGCCCAGCGGGAGGGGGAGAGACCCAGTACTTC.

About this clone: Other DNA sequences in the sample encode the same CDR3. This rearrangement joins TRBV5-1 to TRBJ2-5, with no clear D. This CDR3 has 12 amino acids. Germline values: CDR1 SGHRS, CDR2 YFSETQ. Trimming shortened V by 0 bases and J by 5 bases, and 5 bases separated the two germline ends. The CDR3 coding sequence is TGCGCCAGCAGCTTGGCCGGGGAGACCCAGTACTTC. Protein sequence: CASSLAGETQYF. Full variable domain (outside the CDR3, taken from reference TRBV5-1 and TRBJ2-5): KAGVTQTPRYLIKTRGQQVTLSCSPISGHRSVSWYQQTPGQGLQFLFEYFSETQRNKGNFPGRFSGRQFSNSRSEMNVSTLELGDSALYLCASSLAGETQYFGPGTRLLVL.

This clone was found once. The CDR3 DNA follows: TGTGCCAGCAGCTGGGGGACAGGGCAGGAGCAGTACTTC. Protein sequence: CASSWGTGQEQYF. This chain links TRBV5-6 with TRBJ2-7; 9 bases are shared with TRBD1. The germline V gene encodes CDR1 SGHDT and CDR2 YYEEEE. J lost 7 bases, V lost 3 bases, and 5 bases had no gene match. The CDR3 extends over 13 amino acids. Full variable domain (remainder filled in from reference TRBV5-6 and TRBJ2-7): DAGVTQSPTHLIKTRGQQVTLRCSPKSGHDTVSWYQQALGQGPQFIFQYYEEEERQRGNFPDRFSGHQFPNYSSELNVNALLLGDSALYLCASSWGTGQEQYFGPGTRLTVT.

This chain joins TRBV4-1 and TRBJ2-7; 13 positions match TRBD2. The CDR3 has 17 amino acids. CDR1 is MGHRA, CDR2 YSYEKL, per germline. J was trimmed by 6 bases and V by 4 bases; bases with no gene match: 12. CDR3 in DNA: TGCGCCAGCAGCCCCTCCGGACTAGCGGGAGCCTCACGCGAGCAGTACTTC. Its protein product is CASSPSGLAGASREQYF.

The chain links TRBV4-3 to TRBJ2-3; 9 bases align to TRBD2. Germline V gene lookup returns CDR1 LGHNA and CDR2 YSLEER. CDR3 size: 21 residues. The J segment lost 3 bases and the V segment lost 1 base, leaving 20 bases of the junction unmatched. CDR3 residues: CASSQARDTGLAGVPTDTQYF. CDR3 DNA sequence: TGCGCCAGCAGCCAAGCCCGGGACACCGGGTTAGCGGGAGTTCCGACAGATACGCAGTATTTT.

The rearrangement links TRBV9 to TRBJ2-3, with a tentative D call TRBD2 (6 bases). Germline CDR1 and CDR2: SGDLS and YYNGEE. This CDR3 comprises 14 residues. The V and J ends lost 0 bases and 6 bases respectively, with 11 bases between them. CDR3 in DNA: TGTGCCAGCAGCGTAGGACTAGTGGGGGATACGCAGTATTTT. Its translation: CASSVGLVGDTQYF.

This clone turned up a few times. This rearrangement joins TRBV4-1 to TRBJ2-7; 9 bases fit TRBD2. The CDR3 length is 15 residues. V lost 4 bases to trimming and J lost 0 bases; unmatched junction nucleotides: 4. Germline CDR1 and CDR2: MGHRA and YSYEKL. For the CDR3, the DNA is TGCGCCAGCAGCCTCGGGACTAGCCGCTCCTACGAGCAGTACTTC. Its translation: CASSLGTSRSYEQYF.

The count of this clone is one. The chain uses TRBV7-9 and TRBJ2-5; D ambiguous. CDR1 is SEHNR, CDR2 FQNEAQ, per germline (reference sequence). Trimming stripped 11 bases from V and 2 bases from J, with 18 bases between. The CDR3 runs to 14 residues. In DNA form, the CDR3 reads TGTGCCCATACGCGGTCTACAGAGCAAGAGACCCAGTACTTC. Protein product: CAHTRSTEQETQYF.

The rearrangement links TRBV6-5 to TRBJ2-1; 8 nucleotides line up with TRBD1. The CDR3 has 13 amino acids. CDR1 is MNHEY and CDR2 is SVGAGI in the germline V gene. The V gene end was trimmed by 8 bases and the J gene end by 4 bases; junction bases not matched to a gene: 4. The CDR3: CASGDRRYNEQFF. The CDR3 bases are TGTGCCAGCGGGGACAGGCGATACAATGAGCAGTTCTTC.

The V call is TRBV10-2, the J call TRBJ1-3, with D possibly matching TRBD1 (5 bases). Germline loops: CDR1 WSHSY, CDR2 SAAADI. The CDR3 runs 15 residues. V lost 3 bases, J lost 4 bases, and 13 bases lay in between. The CDR3 spells CASSDTRDWGNTIYF. In DNA form, the CDR3 reads TGCGCCAGCAGTGATACCAGGGATTGGGGAAACACCATATATTTT.

The genes are TRBV11-2 and TRBJ2-3; D is uncertain. The CDR3 has 15 residues. The germline V and J ends were trimmed by 0 bases and 3 bases, with 10 bases remaining between them. Germline V gives CDR1 SGHAT, CDR2 FQNNGV. CDR3 DNA: TGTGCCAGCAGCTTAGAAGTTGCCTGGACAGATACGCAGTATTTT. It encodes CASSLEVAWTDTQYF.

The V call is TRBV27, the J call TRBJ2-1, with D maybe TRBD2 (11 bases). The CDR3 consists of 20 residues. From germline, CDR1 is MNHEY and CDR2 SMNVEV (reference sequence). The V end lost 8 bases, the J end lost 7 bases, and 36 bases lay between the germline ends. The chain's CDR3 is CASAGTGASSSGRAGNEQFF. The CDR3 DNA sequence: TGTGCCAGCGCCGGGACAGGGGCGAGTAGTAGCGGGAGGGCCGGGAATGAGCAGTTCTTC.

The genes are TRBV7-6 and TRBJ2-2; 8 bases agree with TRBD2. Germline assignment: CDR1 SGHVS and CDR2 FNYEAQ. V shed 4 bases and J 4 bases; nucleotides not matched to a gene: 5. This CDR3 is built from 15 residues. Here the CDR3 DNA reads TGTGCCAGCAGCTCGCAGCGGGAGAGCACCGGGGAGCTGTTTTTT. It translates to CASSSQRESTGELFF.

For this clone: The sample holds other DNA sequences that translate to the same CDR3. The chain employs TRBV5-6 and TRBJ2-2; 11 bases line up with TRBD2. The V gene's germline CDR1 is SGHDT and CDR2 YYEEEE. The CDR3 sequence is 16 residues long. With 0 bases clipped from V and 4 bases from J, the junction kept 2 bases outside the gene matches. The CDR3 loop is CASSLELAGATGELFF. CDR3 coding DNA: TGTGCCAGCAGCTTGGAACTAGCGGGAGCCACCGGGGAGCTGTTTTTT. Full variable domain (outside the CDR3, taken from reference TRBV5-6 and TRBJ2-2): DAGVTQSPTHLIKTRGQQVTLRCSPKSGHDTVSWYQQALGQGPQFIFQYYEEEERQRGNFPDRFSGHQFPNYSSELNVNALLLGDSALYLCASSLELAGATGELFFGEGSRLTVL.